The 29 T cell receptor beta chains below come from one sample, sequenced in a study of Ad26.COV2.S vaccination and SARS-CoV-2 variants. The data were produced by immunoSEQ multiplex PCR, yet TCRdb's version contains in-frame clones alone and is incomplete. The table records 300,000 to 400,000 clones, roughly 84% of them present only once. Documented treatment: roughly 18 received Ad26.COV2.S at low or high dose, single or two shots; 5 received placebo; per-sample allocation not given. Following the first vaccine or placebo injection, samples were taken on day 63. Sequences were derived from peripheral blood, sampled in a trial of Ad26.COV2.S vaccine versus placebo. Receptors were obtained from a person aged 18-65 years who received the Ad26.COV2.S COVID-19 vaccine or a placebo.

J is TRBJ2-7 and V is TRBV5-1; either TRBD1 or TRBD2 may fit D (5 bases each). The ends were cut back, 2 bases at V and 0 bases at J, with 18 bases in the middle. The CDR3 covers 17 residues. Germline CDR1 is SGHRS and CDR2 is YFSETQ. This CDR3 is CASSLLPGDGSSYEQYF. The CDR3 DNA reads as TGCGCCAGCAGCTTATTACCTGGGGACGGTAGCTCCTACGAGCAGTACTTC.

V gene TRBV29-1 combines with J gene TRBJ2-3, with D possibly matching TRBD2 (6 bases). Germline V gene data show CDR1 as SQVTM and CDR2 as ANQGSEA. The CDR3 consists of 13 residues. V was trimmed by 6 bases and J by 2 bases, leaving 12 bases between them. CDR3 region: CSVTGRNTDTQYF. The CDR3 nucleotides are TGCAGCGTAACCGGGAGAAACACAGATACGCAGTATTTT.

The gene calls are TRBV2 and TRBJ2-7, with D possibly being TRBD1 (5 bases). CDR1 is SNHLY and CDR2 is FYNNEI in the germline V gene. The V gene lost 6 bases and the J gene lost 1 base, with 19 bases spanning the gap. This CDR3 spans 16 amino acids. CDR3 sequence (DNA): TGTGCCAGCAGGTATCCGACAGATAAACTTTCCTACGAGCAGTACTTC. Translating it yields CASRYPTDKLSYEQYF.

The rearrangement joins TRBV25-1 to TRBJ1-2; a possible D gene is TRBD1 (5 bases). CDR3 length: 13 amino acids. Germline CDR1 reads MGHDK; CDR2 reads SYGVNS. The germline V and J ends were trimmed by 2 bases and 5 bases, with 9 bases remaining between them. The DNA of the CDR3 is TGTGCCAGCAGTGAACCGGGGGTATATGGCTACACCTTC. It is translated as CASSEPGVYGYTF.

This chain connects TRBV29-1 to TRBJ1-2; 7 bases agree with TRBD1. The CDR3 is 12 amino acids. The junction had 5 bases not matched to a gene; V was cut back by 6 bases and J by 4 bases. Germline V gene data show CDR1 as SQVTM and CDR2 as ANQGSEA. In nucleotides, the CDR3 is TGCAGCGTCGTGACAGGGAGCTATGGCTACACCTTC. Protein: CSVVTGSYGYTF.

As for this clone: This sample includes further DNA sequences coding for the same CDR3. The chain employs TRBV3-1 (or the pseudogene TRBV3-2) and TRBJ1-2; D remains unclear. The CDR3 is made up of 12 amino acids. The germline V gene has CDR1 LGHDT and CDR2 YNNKEL (reference sequence). Trimming shortened V by 3 bases and J by 3 bases, and 5 bases separated the two germline ends. CDR3: CASSQSDYGYTF. As DNA, the CDR3 is TGTGCCAGCAGCCAGTCAGACTATGGCTACACCTTC.

This clone has just one count. V and J are TRBV5-5 and TRBJ2-3, with 7 bases identical to TRBD2. Trimming took 4 bases from V and 0 from J; bases not matched to a gene: 8. CDR1 is SGHKS, CDR2 YYEKEE, per germline (reference sequence). The CDR3 totals 16 residues. The CDR3 DNA follows: TGTGCCAGCAGCCCGGGGCTAGCGGAAAGCACAGATACGCAGTATTTT. Translating gives CASSPGLAESTDTQYF.

This clone was counted a single time. The J gene is TRBJ2-7, the V gene TRBV19; the D gene is possibly TRBD2 (5 bases). V lost 5 bases, J lost 3 bases, and 20 bases lay in between. CDR1 is LNHDA, CDR2 SQIVND, per germline (reference sequence). This CDR3 spans 16 amino acids. The CDR3 sequence: CASSPSRGVTSYEQYF. CDR3 bases: TGTGCCAGTAGTCCCTCCCGAGGAGTCACTAGCTACGAGCAGTACTTC.

The V call is TRBV6-5, the J call TRBJ1-1, with TRBD1 matching 8 bases. After removal of 7 bases from V and 9 bases from J, the junction contained 7 bases not matched to a gene. This CDR3 has 12 residues. CDR1 is MNHEY, CDR2 SVGAGI, per germline. The CDR3 region has the DNA TGTGCCAGCATTCCAACAGGGGGAAAAGCTTTCTTT. This sequence encodes CASIPTGGKAFF.

The chain recombines TRBV4-3 with TRBJ1-2, with D perhaps TRBD1 (5 bases). CDR3 length: 15 residues. Germline lookup yields CDR1 LGHNA and CDR2 YSLEER. Trimming removed 1 base from V and 5 bases from J, with 14 bases in between. CDR3 nucleotides: TGCGCCAGCAGCCAAGCGGGGGGTTCCCTTTATGGCTACACCTTC. This sequence encodes CASSQAGGSLYGYTF.

Here the CDR3 reads CASSPRQGALPGELFF. The CDR3 bases are TGTGCCAGCTCACCACGACAGGGGGCCCTTCCCGGGGAGCTGTTTTTT. This chain links TRBV18 with TRBJ2-2, with TRBD1 identical over 10 bases. This CDR3 comprises 16 residues. Germline CDR1 is KGHSH and CDR2 is LQKENI. The V segment lost 1 base and the J segment 6 bases; nucleotides outside the gene matches: 5.

The V call is TRBV20-1, the J call TRBJ2-5; no clear D gene. The germline V and J ends were trimmed by 3 bases and 3 bases, with 8 bases remaining between them. This CDR3 comprises 12 residues. Germline CDR1 is DFQATT and CDR2 is SNEGSKA (reference sequence). CDR3 residues: CSASGFEETQYF. The CDR3 DNA sequence: TGCAGTGCTAGTGGGTTCGAAGAGACCCAGTACTTC.

This chain connects TRBV14 to TRBJ2-7, with TRBD2 matching over 7 bases. V shed 0 bases, J shed 3 bases, and the junction held 5 bases outside the gene matches. Germline CDR1 is SGHDN and CDR2 is FVKESK. The CDR3 totals 15 residues. The CDR3 sequence: CASSQDERGFYEQYF. CDR3 coding DNA: TGTGCCAGCAGCCAAGACGAGCGGGGCTTCTACGAGCAGTACTTC.

The rearrangement joins TRBV19 to TRBJ1-1; tentative D call: TRBD1 (5 bases). The CDR3 runs to 15 residues. Germline loops: CDR1 LNHDA, CDR2 SQIVND (reference sequence). V lost 5 bases and J lost 6, with 19 bases in between. CDR3: CASSARGGESPEAFF. The CDR3 DNA sequence: TGTGCCAGTAGTGCAAGGGGCGGGGAGAGCCCTGAAGCTTTCTTT.

This rearrangement joins TRBV19 to TRBJ2-3; D is uncertain. Between the trimmed V and J ends, which lost 0 bases and 7 bases, there was a span of 5 bases. In germline, CDR1 is LNHDA, CDR2 SQIVND (reference sequence). The CDR3 is 12 amino acids. CDR3 region: CASSIDSNTQYF. The CDR3 coding sequence is TGTGCCAGTAGTATAGATTCCAATACGCAGTATTTT.

V gene TRBV5-1 combines with J gene TRBJ2-5; 11 bases fit TRBD2. The germline gives CDR1 SGHRS, CDR2 YFSETQ. Unmatched junction bases numbered 7, after V lost 7 bases and J lost 5 bases. This CDR3 is built from 14 residues. CDR3 amino acids: CASGGTSGRETQYF. The CDR3 DNA sequence: TGCGCCAGCGGCGGGACTAGCGGCAGGGAGACCCAGTACTTC.

This chain uses TRBV27 with TRBJ2-2; no firm D call. Germline loops: CDR1 MNHEY, CDR2 SMNVEV (reference sequence). The CDR3 has 12 residues. V was cut by 6 bases and J by 4 bases, with 6 bases left in between. In DNA, the CDR3 is TGTGCCAGCAGAGGCCTCACCGGGGAGCTGTTTTTT. Translation: CASRGLTGELFF.

The chain recombines TRBV9 with TRBJ1-6; the match to TRBD1 covers 10 bases. Trimming took 3 bases from V and 10 from J; bases not matched to a gene: 13. The CDR3 runs 17 residues. Germline CDR1 reads SGDLS; CDR2 reads YYNGEE. CDR3 in DNA: TGTGCCAGCAGCGATTACATTTCGGGACAGGGGAACTCACCCCTCCACTTT. This codes for CASSDYISGQGNSPLHF.

The chain combines TRBV7-9 with TRBJ1-4; no clear D gene. The germline V gene encodes CDR1 SEHNR and CDR2 FQNEAQ (reference sequence). Trimming took off 11 bases at V and 8 bases at J, with 12 bases between the two ends. This CDR3 is 11 amino acids long. CDR3 DNA: TGTGCCCTTGGGTTAGGAGAAAAACTGTTTTTT. Amino acid sequence: CALGLGEKLFF.

CDR3: CASSPPGLPQELFF. In DNA, the CDR3 is TGTGCCAGCTCACCACCGGGACTGCCACAGGAGCTGTTTTTT. V is TRBV18 and J is TRBJ2-2; the D gene is possibly TRBD2 (6 bases). The germline V gene encodes CDR1 KGHSH and CDR2 LQKENI. The V end lost 0 bases, the J end lost 10 bases, and 12 bases lay between the germline ends. The CDR3 runs to 14 residues.

The chain recombines TRBV9 with TRBJ2-5; a possible D gene is TRBD1 (6 bases). Deletions cut 0 bases from V and 5 bases from J, with 11 bases between. Germline CDR1 is SGDLS and CDR2 is YYNGEE. The CDR3 sequence is 14 residues long. CDR3 in amino acids: CASSVGPTGETQYF. In nucleotides, the CDR3 is TGTGCCAGCAGCGTAGGTCCTACAGGGGAGACCCAGTACTTC.

The rearrangement joins TRBV11-2 to TRBJ2-1; D gene unclear. The V gene lost 0 bases and the J gene lost 7 bases, with 4 bases spanning the gap. Looked up from germline, CDR1 is SGHAT and CDR2 is FQNNGV. This CDR3 region has 12 residues. The CDR3 DNA sequence: TGTGCCAGCAGCTTAGAAGTAAATGAGCAGTTCTTC. As protein: CASSLEVNEQFF.

This clone was observed once. This chain connects TRBV13 to TRBJ1-4, with TRBD1 identical over 7 bases. The CDR3 loop spans 15 amino acids. V lost 5 bases and J lost 0; bases outside the gene matches: 3. Germline assignment: CDR1 PRHDT and CDR2 FYEKMQ (reference sequence). DNA of the CDR3: TGTGCCAGCAGCACCCAGGGGGCAACTAATGAAAAACTGTTTTTT. It specifies CASSTQGATNEKLFF.

This chain joins TRBV2 and TRBJ2-1; 9 nucleotides match TRBD2. Germline V lookup: CDR1 SNHLY, CDR2 FYNNEI. With 3 bases clipped from V and 8 bases from J, the junction kept 11 bases outside the gene matches. This CDR3 comprises 16 residues. CDR3 sequence reads: CASSDFAAGGRDEQFF. CDR3 in DNA: TGTGCCAGCAGTGACTTCGCGGCGGGAGGGAGGGATGAGCAGTTCTTC.

This clone was seen a single time. The J gene is TRBJ1-5, the V gene TRBV3-1 (or the pseudogene TRBV3-2); no firm D call. V shed 5 bases and J shed 0 bases, with 8 bases lying between them. Germline CDR1 is LGHDT and CDR2 is YNNKEL (reference sequence). The CDR3 sequence is 14 residues long. CDR3 nucleotides: TGTGCCAGCAGCGCCCTGTATAGCAATCAGCCCCAGCATTTT. Translating it yields CASSALYSNQPQHF.

The chain recombines TRBV2 with TRBJ2-5; D unresolved. This CDR3 has 12 amino acids. Looked up from germline, CDR1 is SNHLY and CDR2 is FYNNEI. Trimming left V 4 bases short and J 9 bases short, with 12 bases between. The CDR3 is CASSALMQAQYF. In DNA form, the CDR3 reads TGTGCCAGCAGTGCATTGATGCAGGCCCAGTACTTC. The full variable domain, with the rest looked up from reference TRBV2 and TRBJ2-5, is EPEVTQTPSHQVTQMGQEVILRCVPISNHLYFYWYRQILGQKVEFLVSFYNNEISEKSEIFDDQFSVERPDGSNFTLKIRSTKLEDSAMYFCASSALMQAQYFGPGTRLLVL.

The V gene is TRBV7-9, the J gene TRBJ2-3; 15 bases are a match to TRBD2. Germline trimming cut 5 bases from V and 6 bases from J; bases unmatched to any gene: 9. The CDR3 is 17 amino acids. Germline loops: CDR1 SEHNR, CDR2 FQNEAQ (reference sequence). CDR3 nucleotides: TGTGCCAGCAGCACCTGGACTAGCGGGGGGGCATCGGATACGCAGTATTTT. It is translated as CASSTWTSGGASDTQYF.

This chain connects TRBV30 to TRBJ2-5, with 10 bases lining up with TRBD1. The J segment lost 5 bases and the V segment lost 1 base, leaving 4 bases of the junction unmatched. Germline CDR1 and CDR2: GTSNPN and SVGIG (reference sequence). The CDR3 is 14 amino acids. The CDR3 nucleotides read TGTGCCTGGAGTGGGACAGGGGGTTGGGAGACCCAGTACTTC. Its protein product is CAWSGTGGWETQYF.

V gene TRBV19 combines with J gene TRBJ2-1, with a tentative D call TRBD2 (5 bases). Germline CDR1 reads LNHDA; CDR2 reads SQIVND (reference sequence). The CDR3 is made up of 13 amino acids. Trimming pared 4 bases from V and 6 bases from J, leaving 10 bases between. The CDR3 reads CASSSTSGNEQFF. DNA of the CDR3: TGTGCCAGTAGTAGCACTAGTGGCAATGAGCAGTTCTTC. Full variable domain (missing parts from reference TRBV19 and TRBJ2-1): DGGITQSPKYLFRKEGQNVTLSCEQNLNHDAMYWYRQDPGQGLRLIYYSQIVNDFQKGDIAEGYSVSREKKESFPLTVTSAQKNPTAFYLCASSSTSGNEQFFGPGTRLTVL.